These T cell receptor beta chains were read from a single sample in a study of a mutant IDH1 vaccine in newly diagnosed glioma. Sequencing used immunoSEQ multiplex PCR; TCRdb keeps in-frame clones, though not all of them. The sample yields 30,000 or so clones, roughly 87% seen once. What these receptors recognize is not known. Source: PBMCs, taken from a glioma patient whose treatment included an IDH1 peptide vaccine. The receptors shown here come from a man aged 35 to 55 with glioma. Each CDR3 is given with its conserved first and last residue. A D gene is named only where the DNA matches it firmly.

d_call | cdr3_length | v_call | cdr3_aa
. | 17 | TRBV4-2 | CASSQEIRTPTSWVLFF
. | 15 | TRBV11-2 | CASSFQGSQQETQYF
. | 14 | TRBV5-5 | CASSLNRAGNTIYF
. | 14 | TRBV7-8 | CASSLPGENEKLFF
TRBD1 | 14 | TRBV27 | CASSSTGAHQPQHF
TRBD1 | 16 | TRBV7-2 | CASTEMRTGGTYGYTF
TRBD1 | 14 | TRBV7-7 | CASSQTSGQHTQYF
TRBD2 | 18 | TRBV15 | CATSLSPGLAGVWYEQYF
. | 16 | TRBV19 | CASSPDPLSHINEQFF
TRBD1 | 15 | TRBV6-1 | CASSERGTDNQPQHF
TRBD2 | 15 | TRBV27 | CASRLRLAVVNEQFF
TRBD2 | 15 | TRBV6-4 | CASSRLAGEGDTQYF
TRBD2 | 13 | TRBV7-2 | CASSPLNGAGEYF
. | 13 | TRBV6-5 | CASRADSGNTIYF
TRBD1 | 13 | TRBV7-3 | CASSLGTGADLHF
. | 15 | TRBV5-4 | CASSLARASTDTQYF
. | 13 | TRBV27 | CASKKPSTDTQYF
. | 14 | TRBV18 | CASSRDEGREKLFF
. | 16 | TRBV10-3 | CAISEWRPNPTYEQYF
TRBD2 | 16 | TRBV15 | CATSREPSGPNNEQFF
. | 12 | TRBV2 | CAWGQADTEAFF
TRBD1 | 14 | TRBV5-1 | CASSFGTVQETQYF
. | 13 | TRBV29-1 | CSVGTGRGNEQFF
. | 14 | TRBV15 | CATSRTRSSNIQYF
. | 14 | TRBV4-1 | CASSPQNRNTEAFF
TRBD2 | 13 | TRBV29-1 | CSVAGLGGDEQYF
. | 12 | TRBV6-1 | CASSRQQEEAFF
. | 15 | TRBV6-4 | CASSASSGSTDTQYF
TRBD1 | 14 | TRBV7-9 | CASSTRTGGETQYF
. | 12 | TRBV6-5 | CASSYSMNEQFF
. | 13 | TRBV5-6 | CASSLADFHEQYF
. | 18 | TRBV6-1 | CASSESLGASAYNSPLHF
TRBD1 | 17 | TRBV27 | CASSPINRQGAHYEQYF
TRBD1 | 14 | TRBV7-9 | CASSFPTGAVEQYF